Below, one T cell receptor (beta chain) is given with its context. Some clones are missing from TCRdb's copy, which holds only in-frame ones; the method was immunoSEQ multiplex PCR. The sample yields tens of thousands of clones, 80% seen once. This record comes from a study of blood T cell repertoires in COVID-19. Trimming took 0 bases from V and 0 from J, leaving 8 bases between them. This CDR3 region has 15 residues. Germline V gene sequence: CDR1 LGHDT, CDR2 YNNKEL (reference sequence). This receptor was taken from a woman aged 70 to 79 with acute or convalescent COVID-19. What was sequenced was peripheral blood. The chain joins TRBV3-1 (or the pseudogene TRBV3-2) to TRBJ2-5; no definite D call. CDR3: CASSQEAANQETQYF. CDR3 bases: TGTGCCAGCAGCCAAGAGGCCGCCAACCAAGAGACCCAGTACTTC.